This entry concerns a single T cell receptor (beta chain). Its antigen specificity is not known. It has no much larger one-base neighbor in the sample; base qualities were not kept. The data stem from a study of T cells in Graves' hyperthyroidism and ophthalmopathy (dated 2019 in TCRdb). Context from the whole study: To identify distinguishing TCR V-J signatures, a discovery cohort of some 100 patients was used, comprising 43 with Graves' ophthalmopathy and around 60 with stable Graves' hyperthyroidism. Prospective prediction of ophthalmopathy was tested in an independent validation cohort of 18 hyperthyroidism patients and approximately 17 patients who later progressed to ophthalmopathy. For training and testing, the approximately 97 patients in the discovery cohort were randomly divided in a 7:3 ratio. In addition, the study compared T-cell repertoires in thyroid tissue and in blood from roughly 6 Graves' hyperthyroidism patients. Following sampling, methimazole starting at 30 mg daily was given to hyperthyroidism patients, and high-dose intravenous methylprednisolone was given to ophthalmopathy patients. The paper reports TCR Vbeta CDR3 sequencing of some 140 peripheral blood samples: around 45 ophthalmopathy, approximately 74 hyperthyroidism and around 17 progressor patients. The paper's findings and limits, for the study overall: In validation, progression to ophthalmopathy was predicted by the model with 65% to 71% sensitivity and 72% to 85% specificity, a median of roughly 6.4 months before onset. Most expanded thyroid clonotypes (frequency above 0.001) were also found in blood, which suggests that blood repertoires may mirror thyroid immune responses. No statistical method was used to set the sample size in advance, and investigators knew the group allocation. A model built on a 13 V-J signature distinguished ophthalmopathy from stable hyperthyroidism, reaching roughly 88% sensitivity and about 81% specificity in cross-validation and 80%/75% in testing.

Stable Graves' hyperthyroidism was defined as the absence of progression to ophthalmopathy over 18 months of follow-up. Hyperthyroidism patients were newly diagnosed, had a disease duration of under 2 months, and were aged 18 to 65 years. Any patient with an uncontrolled infection, another autoimmune disease, pregnancy or lactation was excluded. Diagnoses relied on clinical symptoms, serum thyroxine and TRAb, thyroid ultrasound and orbital computed tomography. Total RNA was extracted with Trizol reagent, and quality was checked on an Agilent 2100 Bioanalyzer. The TCR beta CDR3 regions were amplified from the RNA transcripts. A first-round RT-PCR of the TCR CDR3 used the HTBI primer set with the Qiagen OneStep RT-PCR kit. Libraries were constructed in a second round of multiplex PCR, after which size selection and purification were carried out. Paired-end sequencing of the libraries was performed with 100 bp reads on an Illumina HiSeq2000. Concerning the study's data processing: Raw data were processed with SOAPnuke, discarding reads with adapters, uncalled bases, mean Phred below 15, or no exact constant-primer or identifier match. COPE v1.2.5 was used to merge the high-quality paired reads, and each unique nucleotide sequence was defined as a clonotype. MiTCR v1.1 was used to align the clonotypes against IMGT TRBV, TRBD and TRBJ reference segments. The analysis included only V-J combinations with a frequency above 0.0001, which together covered 99% to 99.2% of the repertoires. The TCS score was defined as the ratio of F50 (clonal expansion) to E x V (chaos), calculated using BLOSUM62-based TCRdist between CDR3 peptides within each V-J. Welch's t-statistics and random forest reduced roughly 500 V-J features to around 14, which were used in a naive Bayes classifier (R e1071). TCRdb reprocessed the public reads (quality trimming at Q25 with fastp, clone calling with MiXCR) and kept in-frame beta chains. When rows share a CDR3 protein, they turn into one entry using the most common DNA and genes. The V and J calls shown here were made by TCRdb, not taken from the authors' results. The sample table shows around 540,000 distinct CDR3 sequences, and just over 45% are seen once. The ten biggest clones cover 6.5% to 9% of the sample.

The germline V gene specifies KGHDR as CDR1 and SFDVKD as CDR2. Measured from the cysteine to the phenylalanine, the CDR3 is 14 residues long. Only CDR3 DNA is held: 42 bases, read in frame from base 1. At the junction V is shortened by 4 bases and J by 7 bases; bases outside the gene matches: 8. Sequences were obtained from peripheral blood or thyroid tissue (not recorded which). Recombination joined TRBV24-1 with TRBJ1-1, with 7 bases matching TRBD1. The clonotype was recovered from a woman under 30 with Graves' hyperthyroidism. Donor details come from another sample of the same person, matched by shared clones. DNA sequence: TGTGCCACCAGTGACCCACAGGGGAATGGTGAAGCTTTCTTT. Its translation reads: CATSDPQGNGEAFF.